The clone carrying this T cell receptor beta chain was seen at least ten times. The antigen remains unidentified. This library used about 400 ng RNA and molecular barcoded adaptors spanning alpha/delta and beta/gamma chains. TCRdb re-called the reads through MiXCR, storing one row per CDR3 protein. Of 35,000 to 55,000 distinct CDR3 sequences in the sample, approximately 12% are singletons; the top ten hold roughly 14%. Deletions cut 1 base from V and 5 bases from J, with 12 bases between. This CDR3 comprises 14 residues. Germline V lookup: CDR1 SGHVS, CDR2 FQNEAQ. The data were taken from a study of read filtering for tumor transcriptome and immune sequencing. For the study at large: Whole-transcriptome libraries were prepared after DNase treatment. TCR-mapped reads were about 4 to 11 million with IR-seq versus roughly 80 to 1,300 with RNA-seq.

General study points: Compared with RNA-seq, IR-seq gave much higher clonotype depth and reliability. Dropping single-read clonotypes raised IR-seq and RNA-seq shared-clonotype correlation.

The sample taken for sequencing was a population of CD138-negative cells sorted from bone marrow. The origin of this receptor is a donor at least 40 years old with multiple myeloma. This chain joins TRBV7-8 and TRBJ2-7; no clear D gene. The CDR3 protein is CASSLGGVIHEQYF. CDR3 DNA sequence: TGTGCCAGCAGCTTAGGCGGAGTGATACACGAGCAGTACTTC.